This TCR beta chain was obtained from a study of T cell responses to AZD1222 COVID-19 vaccine. General study findings and limits: There were vaccine-associated CD4 TCRs across spike, dominant at 160-218 and 743-854. Baseline seropositivity occurred in only six or seven AZD1222 recipients. Unmutated regions of variants are reportedly targeted by nearly half of spike-specific TCRs.

Details on this clone: What it recognizes is unknown.

Analyses pooled second doses at about 4 or about 12 weeks. J was trimmed by 7 bases and V by 3 bases; bases with no gene match: 12. The V gene's germline CDR1 is SGHDT and CDR2 YYEEEE. The CDR3 totals 16 residues. Only in-frame clones appear in the TCRdb table, and some are missing; sequencing was by immunoSEQ multiplex PCR. In the table there are some 78,000 clones, 83% of which are singletons. The V call is TRBV5-6, the J call TRBJ2-1, with 8 bases lining up with TRBD1. The source was peripheral blood, collected 28 days after the second AZD1222 dose. This clonotype was sampled from an adult who received the AZD1222 COVID-19 vaccine. The CDR3 region is CASSYLAGTGKNEQFF. CDR3 coding DNA: TGTGCCAGCAGCTACCTAGCCGGGACAGGAAAGAATGAGCAGTTCTTC.